Below, 25 T cell receptor beta chains from the same sample are listed, as sequenced in a study of T cells after yellow fever vaccination. Via MiXCR, TCRdb re-called the 5' RACE reads, giving one row per CDR3 protein. This sample has more than 45,000 distinct CDR3 sequences, with about 5.6% found just once. The sample was PBMCs, either bulk or a sorted T-cell subset (CD4+, CD8+, memory, or dextramer-sorted; not recorded which), taken on the day of the yellow fever booster vaccination. The receptor source for this set is a man aged 18 to 29 who received the YFV17D yellow fever vaccine.

This clonotype was detected many times. This sequence joins TRBV7-2 and TRBJ2-3; maybe TRBD1 (6 bases). Germline V gene sequence: CDR1 SGHTA, CDR2 FQGNSA. Trimming shortened V by 4 bases and J by 1 base, and 12 bases separated the two germline ends. The CDR3 loop spans 15 amino acids. CDR3 amino acids: CASSSQGWGTDTQYF. In DNA form, the CDR3 reads TGTGCCAGCAGCTCACAGGGATGGGGCACAGATACGCAGTATTTT. Based on the CDR3 plus reference TRBV7-2 and TRBJ2-3, the full variable domain is GAGVSQSPSNKVTEKGKDVELRCDPISGHTALYWYRQSLGQGLEFLIYFQGNSAPDKSGLPSDRFSAERTGGSVSTLTIQRTQQEDSAVYLCASSSQGWGTDTQYFGPGTRLTVL.

This clonotype was picked up many times. The chain joins TRBV9 to TRBJ1-1; TRBD1 agrees at 7 bases. The J segment lost 4 bases and the V segment lost 4 bases, leaving 7 bases of the junction unmatched. The CDR3 is 14 amino acids. Germline V lookup: CDR1 SGDLS, CDR2 YYNGEE. The CDR3 DNA reads TGTGCCAGCAGCCCCTGGACAGGCTCCACTGAAGCTTTCTTT. Translating gives CASSPWTGSTEAFF.

There are many counts of this clonotype. The rearrangement links TRBV18 to TRBJ1-2, with D perhaps TRBD1 (6 bases). This CDR3 region has 13 residues. The germline V gene encodes CDR1 KGHSH and CDR2 LQKENI. V was clipped by 4 bases and J by 4 bases, with 10 bases between them. The CDR3 loop reads CASSLQGGYGYTF. The CDR3 nucleotides are TGTGCCAGCTCACTACAGGGTGGCTATGGCTACACCTTC.

The J gene is TRBJ2-2, the V gene TRBV24-1; D is ambiguous. Germline CDR1 reads KGHDR; CDR2 reads SFDVKD. This CDR3 spans 18 amino acids. The V gene lost 4 bases and the J gene lost 5 bases, with 22 bases spanning the gap. The CDR3 protein is CATSDVQTQEFGTGELFF. The CDR3, as DNA: TGTGCCACCAGTGACGTTCAAACGCAGGAATTTGGGACCGGGGAGCTGTTTTTT.

Only a few counts were recorded for this clonotype. This chain links TRBV2 with TRBJ2-3; D might be TRBD1 (6 bases). The CDR3 sequence is 11 residues long. The germline V and J ends were trimmed by 11 bases and 5 bases, with 11 bases remaining between them. Germline values: CDR1 SNHLY, CDR2 FYNNEI. The CDR3 loop reads CASRGLDTQYF. CDR3 DNA sequence: TGTGCCTCCAGGGGCTTAGATACGCAGTATTTT.

The sample holds many counts of this clonotype. The chain has TRBV10-3 and TRBJ2-1, with D maybe TRBD2 (5 bases). Germline lookup yields CDR1 ENHRY and CDR2 SYGVKD. The CDR3 has 13 amino acids. The V end lost 6 bases, the J end lost 0 bases, and 6 bases lay between the germline ends. The CDR3, as DNA: TGTGCCATCAGCGGGGACTCCTACAATGAGCAGTTCTTC. It encodes CAISGDSYNEQFF.

This clonotype showed up just a few times. This rearrangement joins TRBV2 to TRBJ1-2; D perhaps matches TRBD1 (5 bases). Trimming took off 5 bases at V and 2 bases at J, with 12 bases between the two ends. CDR3 length equals 14 residues. Germline V gives CDR1 SNHLY, CDR2 FYNNEI. The CDR3 protein is CASSYLGRNYGYTF. The CDR3 DNA reads TGTGCCAGCAGTTACTTGGGACGGAACTATGGCTACACCTTC.

This clonotype was observed many times. V gene TRBV4-1 combines with J gene TRBJ1-4; D is ambiguous. The CDR3 is 18 residues long. The V and J ends lost 2 bases and 7 bases respectively, with 23 bases between them. Germline assignment: CDR1 MGHRA and CDR2 YSYEKL. CDR3 residues: CASSQSSEILRRLEKLFF. The CDR3 DNA follows: TGCGCCAGCAGCCAATCGTCCGAGATACTACGACGACTTGAAAAACTGTTTTTT.

This clonotype was detected ten times or more. The V call is TRBV5-1, the J call TRBJ2-2; D is possibly TRBD1 or TRBD2 (5 bases each). CDR3 length: 16 amino acids. V was clipped by 1 base and J by 0 bases, with 10 bases between them. Germline CDR1 SGHRS, CDR2 YFSETQ. CDR3 protein: CASSLPGSSNTGELFF. CDR3 nucleotides: TGCGCCAGCAGCTTGCCAGGGAGTTCGAACACCGGGGAGCTGTTTTTT.

This clonotype was seen many times. The chain employs TRBV12-3 or TRBV12-4 and TRBJ2-2; D might be TRBD1 or TRBD2, each matching 5 bases. The CDR3 consists of 15 residues. V was clipped by 7 bases and J by 5 bases, with 17 bases between them. CDR3 amino acids: CASTQWGMRTGELFF. The CDR3 coding sequence is TGTGCCAGCACTCAGTGGGGGATGCGGACCGGGGAGCTGTTTTTT.

This clonotype appeared many times. The gene calls are TRBV7-9 and TRBJ1-2, with D maybe TRBD1 (5 bases). CDR1 is SEHNR and CDR2 is FQNEAQ in the germline V gene (reference sequence). Trimming shortened V by 4 bases and J by 8 bases, and 20 bases separated the two germline ends. This CDR3 is 15 amino acids long. CDR3 DNA: TGTGCCAGCAGCTCCGCATTCGACAGACGACACGGCTACACCTTC. The encoded protein is CASSSAFDRRHGYTF.

This clonotype was counted many times. The chain is built from TRBV20-1 and TRBJ2-3; D is uncertain. Trimming shortened V by 5 bases and J by 5 bases, and 8 bases separated the two germline ends. Per germline, CDR1 DFQATT and CDR2 SNEGSKA (reference sequence). The CDR3 runs to 11 residues. The CDR3 spells CSAAPGDTQYF. CDR3 sequence (DNA): TGCAGTGCTGCACCAGGAGATACGCAGTATTTT.

This clonotype has ten or more counts. The rearrangement links TRBV7-8 to TRBJ2-3; 7 bases are shared with TRBD1. The germline V gene encodes CDR1 SGHVS and CDR2 FQNEAQ. This CDR3 spans 16 amino acids. Trimming took 5 bases from V and 0 from J; bases not matched to a gene: 8. CDR3 loop: CASSHPRDSSTDTQYF. CDR3 coding DNA: TGTGCCAGCAGCCACCCGAGGGACAGTAGCACAGATACGCAGTATTTT.

This clonotype appeared many times. V and J are TRBV4-1 and TRBJ2-3, with D possibly TRBD1 on 5 matching bases. The CDR3 sequence is 13 residues long. The germline CDR1 and CDR2 sequences are MGHRA and YSYEKL. Trimming left V 1 base short and J 8 bases short, with 10 bases between. The CDR3 protein is CASSQVQVGTQYF. Here the CDR3 DNA reads TGCGCCAGCAGCCAAGTACAGGTCGGTACGCAGTATTTT.

The table lists this clonotype with many counts. The rearrangement uses TRBV5-1 and TRBJ1-2; D might be TRBD1 (5 bases). Germline CDR1 SGHRS, CDR2 YFSETQ. With 2 bases removed from V and 4 bases from J, the gap between germline ends came to 12 bases. This CDR3 is built from 14 residues. Here the CDR3 reads CASSFTGQSYGYTF. The DNA for the CDR3 is TGCGCCAGCAGCTTCACGGGGCAATCCTATGGCTACACCTTC.

This clonotype has a handful of counts. This chain uses TRBV12-3 or TRBV12-4 with TRBJ1-6; D gene uncertain. The length of the CDR3 is 14 residues. V shed 3 bases and J shed 8 bases, with 11 bases lying between them. CDR3 sequence: CASSFNPSHSPLHF. The DNA of the CDR3 is TGTGCCAGCAGTTTTAATCCCTCCCATTCACCCCTCCACTTT.

This clonotype was detected only a few times. This chain joins TRBV7-2 and TRBJ1-4; D is ambiguous. This CDR3 spans 13 amino acids. The germline V gene has CDR1 SGHTA and CDR2 FQGNSA. V shed 0 bases and J shed 8 bases, with 7 bases lying between them. The CDR3 DNA is TGTGCCAGCAGCTTAGCGCTTGTGGAAAAACTGTTTTTT. It encodes CASSLALVEKLFF.

The gene calls are TRBV5-4 and TRBJ2-1; 11 bases fit TRBD1. The trim removed 4 bases at V and 7 bases at J, leaving 13 bases unmatched. CDR1 and CDR2 (germline): SGHNT, YYREEE (reference sequence). This CDR3 spans 17 amino acids. For the CDR3, the DNA is TGTGCCAGCAGCCAACTACAGAGGACAGGGGGCAAAAATGAGCAGTTCTTC. It yields the protein CASSQLQRTGGKNEQFF.

Many counts were recorded for this clonotype. The rearrangement uses TRBV11-1 and TRBJ2-1, with a tentative D call TRBD2 (5 bases). The germline V and J ends were trimmed by 1 base and 9 bases, with 19 bases remaining between them. CDR1 and CDR2 from the germline V gene are SGHAT and FQDESV (reference sequence). The length of the CDR3 is 16 residues. The DNA for the CDR3 is TGTGCCAGCAGCTTAGTAGGCGGAGGCGCTACCGGTGAGCAGTTCTTC. Its translation is CASSLVGGGATGEQFF. The full variable domain, with the rest looked up from reference TRBV11-1 and TRBJ2-1, is EAEVAQSPRYKITEKSQAVAFWCDPISGHATLYWYRQILGQGPELLVQFQDESVVDDSQLPKDRFSAERLKGVDSTLKIQPAELGDSAMYLCASSLVGGGATGEQFFGPGTRLTVL.

This clonotype was seen only a few times. The chain recombines TRBV18 with TRBJ2-5, with D unclear. V dropped 2 bases and J dropped 2 bases, with 6 bases sitting between them. CDR1 is KGHSH and CDR2 is LQKENI in the germline V gene. The CDR3 is made up of 13 amino acids. In DNA, the CDR3 is TGTGCCAGCTCACCAGGCCCACAAGAGACCCAGTACTTC. Translation gives CASSPGPQETQYF.

The table lists this clonotype with a few counts. The rearrangement uses TRBV4-1 and TRBJ2-2; 8 positions agree with TRBD1. The CDR3 runs 16 residues. The germline V gene encodes CDR1 MGHRA and CDR2 YSYEKL. Trimming cost V 3 bases and J 6 bases; bases outside gene matches: 9. CDR3 nucleotides: TGCGCCAGCAGCCATCAACAGGGGGTGGTGGCCGGGGAGCTGTTTTTT. This encodes CASSHQQGVVAGELFF.

This clonotype occurred many times. V usage is TRBV6-2 or TRBV6-3 and J usage is TRBJ1-1; D is unresolved. In germline, CDR1 is MNHEY, CDR2 SVGEGT. The CDR3 has 14 amino acids. Trimming pared 6 bases from V and 0 bases from J, leaving 11 bases between. CDR3 sequence reads: CASSPTGMNTEAFF. In nucleotides, the CDR3 is TGTGCCAGCAGCCCGACCGGAATGAACACTGAAGCTTTCTTT.

This clonotype was picked up many times. V and J are TRBV7-9 and TRBJ2-5, with TRBD1 matching 10 bases. The CDR3 sequence is 15 residues long. V dropped 3 bases and J dropped 2; count of bases not matched to a gene: 3. CDR1 is SEHNR and CDR2 is FQNEAQ in the germline V gene (reference sequence). This CDR3 is CASSFLDRGQETQYF. Here the CDR3 DNA reads TGTGCCAGCAGCTTCTTGGACAGGGGGCAAGAGACCCAGTACTTC.

This clonotype came up many times. V gene TRBV20-1 combines with J gene TRBJ2-3; TRBD2 matches 8 bases. The CDR3 is 15 residues long. Trimming at V came to 3 bases and at J to 3 bases, leaving 8 bases not matched to a gene. The germline V gene has CDR1 DFQATT and CDR2 SNEGSKA (reference sequence). The CDR3 nucleotides are TGCAGTGCTAGGACTAGCGTTAAGTTTACAGATACGCAGTATTTT. Translated: CSARTSVKFTDTQYF.

This clonotype was found a few times. The germline gene is not matched at one end of the junction; a read error may be the cause. The chain uses TRBV6-2 or TRBV6-3 and TRBJ2-1, with 8 bases lining up with TRBD2. The CDR3 is made up of 13 amino acids. Germline CDR1 and CDR2: MNHEY and SVGEGT. CDR3 region: CASSYPTGTRVVF. In DNA, the CDR3 is TGTGCCAGCAGTTACCCGACCGGGACTAGGGTAGTCTTC.